The T cell receptor (beta chain) under discussion was sequenced for a study of cytomegalovirus exposure and HLA in healthy donors. As for the study in general: A prior analysis found about 110 million unique TCR beta sequences from around 190 million T cells.

Points on this clone: The antigen is unknown.

Donors showed nominal health when sampled, although they likely had unrecorded immune exposures. Trimming took 3 bases from V and 10 from J, leaving 28 bases between them. CDR3 size: 18 residues. The V gene's germline CDR1 is SEHNR and CDR2 FQNEAQ (reference sequence). Study-wide findings and caveats: In a later analysis, parvovirus B19, influenza, CMV and Epstein-Barr virus appeared linked to several top co-occurrence clusters.

Both 60 Vbeta primers and 13 Jbeta primers went into the PCR. In the study's own analysis: As a later analysis found, there were tens of millions of unique TCR beta chains, of which 8.5 million to 14 million were shared. Clones were read by immunoSEQ multiplex PCR, and TCRdb kept only the in-frame ones, dropping some. V and J calls and clone size are given by that table; D and trimming were obtained from the DNA. In the table there are under 50,000 clones, about 85% of which are singletons. This clonotype was sampled from a woman in her forties in good health and CMV-seropositive. Sequencing was performed on PBMCs. The chain employs TRBV7-9 and TRBJ2-1; perhaps TRBD2 as D (5 bases). DNA for the CDR3: TGTGCCAGCAGCTTGTTCAGAGTATCGGTAGCTACCCGAGGGGAGCAGTTCTTC. Its protein is CASSLFRVSVATRGEQFF.